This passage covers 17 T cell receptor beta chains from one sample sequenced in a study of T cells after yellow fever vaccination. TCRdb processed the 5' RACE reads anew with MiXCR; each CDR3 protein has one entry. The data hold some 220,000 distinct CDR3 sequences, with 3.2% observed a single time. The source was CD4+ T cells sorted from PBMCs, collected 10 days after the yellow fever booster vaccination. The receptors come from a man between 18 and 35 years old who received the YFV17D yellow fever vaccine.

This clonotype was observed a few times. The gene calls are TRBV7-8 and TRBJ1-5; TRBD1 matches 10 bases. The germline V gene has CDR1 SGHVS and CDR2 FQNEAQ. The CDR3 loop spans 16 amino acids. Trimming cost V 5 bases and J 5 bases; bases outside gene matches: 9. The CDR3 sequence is CASSLGWGTGDQPQHF. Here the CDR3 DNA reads TGTGCCAGCAGCCTTGGTTGGGGGACAGGGGATCAGCCCCAGCATTTT.

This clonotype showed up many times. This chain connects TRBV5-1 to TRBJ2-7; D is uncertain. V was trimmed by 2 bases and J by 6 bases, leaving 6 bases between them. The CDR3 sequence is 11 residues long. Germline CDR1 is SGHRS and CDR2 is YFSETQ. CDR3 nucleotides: TGCGCCAGCAGCTTAGAAGCCGAGCAGTACTTC. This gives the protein CASSLEAEQYF.

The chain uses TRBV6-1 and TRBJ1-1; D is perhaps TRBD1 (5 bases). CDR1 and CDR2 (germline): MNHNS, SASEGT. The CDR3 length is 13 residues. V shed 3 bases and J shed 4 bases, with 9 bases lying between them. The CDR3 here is CASSDRAGTEAFF. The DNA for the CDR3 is TGTGCCAGCAGTGACAGGGCGGGCACTGAAGCTTTCTTT.

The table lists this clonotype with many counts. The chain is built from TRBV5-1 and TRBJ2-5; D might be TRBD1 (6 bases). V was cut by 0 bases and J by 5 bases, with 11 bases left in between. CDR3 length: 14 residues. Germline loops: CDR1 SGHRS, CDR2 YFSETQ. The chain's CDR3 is CASSLGNRAETQYF. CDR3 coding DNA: TGCGCCAGCAGCTTGGGAAACAGGGCGGAGACCCAGTACTTC.

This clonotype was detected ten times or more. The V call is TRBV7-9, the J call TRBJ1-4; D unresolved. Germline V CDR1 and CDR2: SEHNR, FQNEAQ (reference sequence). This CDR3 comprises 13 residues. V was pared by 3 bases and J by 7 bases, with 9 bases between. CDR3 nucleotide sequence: TGTGCCAGCAGCTTCGAGCTGGCTGAAAAACTGTTTTTT. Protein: CASSFELAEKLFF.

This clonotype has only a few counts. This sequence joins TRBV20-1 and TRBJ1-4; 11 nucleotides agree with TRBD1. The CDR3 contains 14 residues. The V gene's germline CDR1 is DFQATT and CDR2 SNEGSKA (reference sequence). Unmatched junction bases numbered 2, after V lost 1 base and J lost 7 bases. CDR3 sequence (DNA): TGCAGTGCTAGAGGGACAGGGGGCGGTGAAAAACTGTTTTTT. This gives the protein CSARGTGGGEKLFF.

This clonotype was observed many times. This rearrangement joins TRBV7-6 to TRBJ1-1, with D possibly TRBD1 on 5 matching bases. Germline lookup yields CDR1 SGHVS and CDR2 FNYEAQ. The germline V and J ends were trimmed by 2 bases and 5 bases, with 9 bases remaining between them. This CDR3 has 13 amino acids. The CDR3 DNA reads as TGTGCCAGCAGCTTAACCAGGGAAACTGAAGCTTTCTTT. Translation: CASSLTRETEAFF.

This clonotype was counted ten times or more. The CDR3 DNA sequence: TGTGCCGTAAGAAGGGGGGCCGAGCAGTACGTC. Its translation: CAVRRGAEQYV. V is TRBV6-2 or TRBV6-3 and J is TRBJ2-7; D tentatively fits TRBD1 or TRBD2 (6 bases each). The germline CDR1 and CDR2 sequences are MNHEY and SVGEGT. This CDR3 region has 11 residues. Trimming cost V 11 bases and J 6 bases, with 14 bases left between them.

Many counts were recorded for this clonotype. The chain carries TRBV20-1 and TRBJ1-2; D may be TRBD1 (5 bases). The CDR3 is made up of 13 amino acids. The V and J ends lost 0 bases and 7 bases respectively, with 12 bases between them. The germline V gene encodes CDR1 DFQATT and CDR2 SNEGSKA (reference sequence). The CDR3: CSARDIEGVGYTF. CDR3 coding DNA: TGCAGTGCTAGAGACATAGAAGGGGTTGGCTACACCTTC.

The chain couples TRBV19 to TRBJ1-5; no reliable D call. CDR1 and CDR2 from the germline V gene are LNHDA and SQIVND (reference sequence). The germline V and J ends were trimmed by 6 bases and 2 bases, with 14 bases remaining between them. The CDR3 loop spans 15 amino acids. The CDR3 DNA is TGTGCCAGTAGAGAGGTCTACCGGGGCAATCAGCCCCAGCATTTT. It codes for CASREVYRGNQPQHF.

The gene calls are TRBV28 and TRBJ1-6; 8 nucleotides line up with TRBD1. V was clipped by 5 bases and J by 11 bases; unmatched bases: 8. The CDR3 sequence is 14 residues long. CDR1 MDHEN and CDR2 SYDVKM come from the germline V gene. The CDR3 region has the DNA TGTGCCAGCAGTCTCGACAGGGGACATCCACCCCTCCACTTT. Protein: CASSLDRGHPPLHF.

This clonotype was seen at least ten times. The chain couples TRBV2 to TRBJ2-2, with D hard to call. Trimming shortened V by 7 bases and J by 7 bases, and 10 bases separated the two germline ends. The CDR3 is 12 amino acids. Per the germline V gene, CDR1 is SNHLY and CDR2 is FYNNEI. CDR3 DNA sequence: TGTGCCAGCATTCTGGATGGCGGGGAGCTGTTTTTT. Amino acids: CASILDGGELFF.

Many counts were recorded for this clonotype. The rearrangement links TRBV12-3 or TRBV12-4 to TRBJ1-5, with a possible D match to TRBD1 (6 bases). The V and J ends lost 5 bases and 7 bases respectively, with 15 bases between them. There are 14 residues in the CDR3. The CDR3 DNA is TGTGCCAGCAGTCCACAGGGTAGGGACCAGCCCCAGCATTTT. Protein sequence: CASSPQGRDQPQHF.

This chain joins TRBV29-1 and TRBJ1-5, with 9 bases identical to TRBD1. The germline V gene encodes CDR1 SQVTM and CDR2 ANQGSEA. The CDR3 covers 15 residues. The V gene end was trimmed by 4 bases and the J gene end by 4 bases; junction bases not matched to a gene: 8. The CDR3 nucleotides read TGCAGCGTTGTAATTGAGGGGACAGGGAATCAGCCCCAGCATTTT. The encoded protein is CSVVIEGTGNQPQHF.

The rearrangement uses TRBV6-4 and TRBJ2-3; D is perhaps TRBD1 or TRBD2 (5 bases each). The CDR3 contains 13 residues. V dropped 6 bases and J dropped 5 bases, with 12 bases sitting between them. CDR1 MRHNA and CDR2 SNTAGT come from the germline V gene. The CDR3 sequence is CASSPPGLDTQYF. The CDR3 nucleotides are TGTGCCAGCAGCCCGCCGGGGCTAGATACGCAGTATTTT.

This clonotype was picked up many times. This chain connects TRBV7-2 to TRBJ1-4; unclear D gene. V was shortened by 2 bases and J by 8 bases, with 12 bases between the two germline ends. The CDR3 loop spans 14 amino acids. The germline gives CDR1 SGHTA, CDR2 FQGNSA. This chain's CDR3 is CASSLREYSEKLFF. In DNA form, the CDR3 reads TGTGCCAGCAGCTTACGGGAATACAGCGAAAAACTGTTTTTT.

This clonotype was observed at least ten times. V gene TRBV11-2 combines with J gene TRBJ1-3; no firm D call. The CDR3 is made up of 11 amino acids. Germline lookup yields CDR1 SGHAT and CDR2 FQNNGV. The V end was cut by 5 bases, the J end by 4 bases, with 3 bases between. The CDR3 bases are TGTGCCAGCAGCACCGGAAACACCATATATTTT. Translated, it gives CASSTGNTIYF.